The 16 T cell receptor beta chains in this list originate from one sample, sequenced in a study of beta chain features in type 1 diabetes. All of the isolated RNA was reverse transcribed, so expressed TCRB transcripts were sequenced. The data were produced by immunoSEQ multiplex PCR, yet TCRdb's version contains in-frame clones alone and is incomplete. The sample shows about 700,000 clones, around 15% of them seen only once. Whole-study findings and limits: In every one of the four CD4+ subsets, TCRB CDR3s were moderately but significantly shorter in Type 1 diabetes patients.

These receptors lack a known antigen. What was sequenced was naive CD4+ T cells from blood. The receptors were sampled from a man aged 18-30 years with type 1 diabetes.

As DNA, the CDR3 is TGTGCCAGTAGCCAGGGGGGGGAAGCTTTCTTT. Its translation is CASSQGGEAFF. V and J are TRBV19 and TRBJ1-1; 7 positions agree with TRBD1. In germline, CDR1 is LNHDA, CDR2 SQIVND (reference sequence). This CDR3 is built from 11 residues. Germline trimming cut 6 bases from V and 8 bases from J; bases unmatched to any gene: 3.

The V call is TRBV14, the J call TRBJ2-5, with D tentatively TRBD2 (6 bases). The CDR3 contains 13 residues. Germline V lookup: CDR1 SGHDN, CDR2 FVKESK. Trimming removed 5 bases at V and 5 bases at J, with 12 bases between. CDR3 region: CASSALGGETQYF. The DNA for the CDR3 is TGTGCCAGCAGCGCCCTAGGAGGGGAGACCCAGTACTTC.

This clone appeared a few times. The chain links TRBV10-3 to TRBJ2-7, with 9 bases identical to TRBD1. The CDR3 runs 15 residues. Germline values: CDR1 ENHRY, CDR2 SYGVKD. The V gene end was trimmed by 1 base and the J gene end by 5 bases; junction bases not matched to a gene: 6. Here the CDR3 DNA reads TGTGCCATCAGTGAGTTGGACAGGGGAGGCGACGAGCAGTACTTC. This codes for CAISELDRGGDEQYF.

The rearrangement joins TRBV30 to TRBJ1-2, with TRBD1 as a possible D gene (5 bases). This CDR3 region has 14 residues. Germline V gene data show CDR1 as GTSNPN and CDR2 as SVGIG (reference sequence). V lost 4 bases and J 4 bases, leaving 16 bases between the germline ends. This CDR3 is CAWIRRGPGYGYTF. CDR3 DNA sequence: TGTGCCTGGATCAGAAGGGGACCGGGCTATGGCTACACCTTC. The whole variable domain, filled in from reference TRBV30 and TRBJ1-2, reads SQTIHQWPATLVQPVGSPLSLECTVEGTSNPNLYWYRQAAGRGLQLLFYSVGIGQISSEVPQNLSASRPQDRQFILSSKKLLLSDSGFYLCAWIRRGPGYGYTFGSGTRLTVV.

The chain employs TRBV5-5 and TRBJ1-2; possible D gene TRBD1, 5 bases. V dropped 1 base and J dropped 4 bases, with 8 bases sitting between them. Germline V gives CDR1 SGHKS, CDR2 YYEKEE (reference sequence). The CDR3 has 13 amino acids. CDR3: CASSLQGSYGYTF. In DNA, the CDR3 is TGTGCCAGCAGCTTGCAGGGCAGCTATGGCTACACCTTC.

This clone was picked up a small number of times. The rearrangement joins TRBV10-3 to TRBJ1-6; no firm D call. Trimming shortened V by 3 bases and J by 8 bases, and 8 bases separated the two germline ends. The germline V gene has CDR1 ENHRY and CDR2 SYGVKD. CDR3 length equals 13 residues. The CDR3 DNA sequence: TGTGCCATCAGTGACTCACCGCATTCACCCCTCCACTTT. This gives the protein CAISDSPHSPLHF.

V is TRBV10-2 and J is TRBJ2-1; 15 positions match TRBD2. V lost 6 bases to trimming and J lost 7 bases; unmatched junction nucleotides: 4. The V gene's germline CDR1 is WSHSY and CDR2 SAAADI. There are 15 residues in the CDR3. This CDR3 reads CASRTGLAGGNEQFF. The CDR3 DNA is TGCGCCAGCAGGACCGGACTAGCGGGGGGGAATGAGCAGTTCTTC.

The rearrangement joins TRBV14 to TRBJ1-2, with D perhaps matching TRBD1 (6 bases). CDR3 size: 13 residues. Trimming shortened V by 0 bases and J by 8 bases, and 10 bases separated the two germline ends. Germline values: CDR1 SGHDN, CDR2 FVKESK. This CDR3 is CASSQEPGVGYTF. The CDR3 DNA follows: TGTGCCAGCAGCCAAGAACCAGGGGTCGGCTACACCTTC. The full variable domain, completed using reference TRBV14 and TRBJ1-2, is EAGVTQFPSHSVIEKGQTVTLRCDPISGHDNLYWYRRVMGKEIKFLLHFVKESKQDESGMPNNRFLAERTGGTYSTLKVQPAELEDSGVYFCASSQEPGVGYTFGSGTRLTVV.

V usage is TRBV2 and J usage is TRBJ2-3; 10 nucleotides match TRBD1. The CDR3 runs 14 residues. CDR1 is SNHLY and CDR2 is FYNNEI in the germline V gene. Germline trimming cut 10 bases from V and 4 bases from J; bases unmatched to any gene: 8. CDR3 region: CATGQGELSDTQYF. CDR3 coding DNA: TGTGCCACCGGACAGGGGGAGCTATCAGATACGCAGTATTTT. The full variable domain, completed using reference TRBV2 and TRBJ2-3, is EPEVTQTPSHQVTQMGQEVILRCVPISNHLYFYWYRQILGQKVEFLVSFYNNEISEKSEIFDDQFSVERPDGSNFTLKIRSTKLEDSAMYFCATGQGELSDTQYFGPGTRLTVL.

The CDR3 coding sequence is TGTGCCAGTAGTATAGAGACTCGAGGCTACACCTTC. This gives the protein CASSIETRGYTF. The chain joins TRBV19 to TRBJ1-2; no firm D call. Germline lookup yields CDR1 LNHDA and CDR2 SQIVND (reference sequence). This CDR3 spans 12 amino acids. Trimming shortened V by 0 bases and J by 8 bases, and 7 bases separated the two germline ends.

V and J are TRBV6-6 and TRBJ1-1; a possible D gene is TRBD1 (5 bases). The ends were cut back, 5 bases at V and 7 bases at J, with 17 bases in the middle. CDR1 is MNHNY, CDR2 SVGAGI, per germline (reference sequence). The CDR3 consists of 14 residues. The CDR3 protein is CASSTDTWDVEAFF. CDR3 DNA: TGTGCCAGCAGTACGGACACGTGGGATGTTGAAGCTTTCTTT.

The rearrangement joins TRBV6-5 to TRBJ2-1; D possibly corresponds to TRBD1 (5 bases). Germline loops: CDR1 MNHEY, CDR2 SVGAGI. CDR3 length: 13 residues. Trimming removed 0 bases at V and 12 bases at J, with 12 bases between. DNA for the CDR3: TGTGCCAGCAGTTACTCCGACAGATCCACGCAGTTCTTC. As protein: CASSYSDRSTQFF.

This clone has only a few counts. In the same sample, other DNA sequences code for this CDR3. The V call is TRBV28, the J call TRBJ2-7; the D call may be TRBD1 or TRBD2 (5 bases each). Trimming took off 6 bases at V and 3 bases at J, with 9 bases between the two ends. This CDR3 region has 12 residues. The germline V gene encodes CDR1 MDHEN and CDR2 SYDVKM. CDR3 in DNA: TGTGCCAGCAGGTTGAGGGGCTACGAGCAGTACTTC. Translating gives CASRLRGYEQYF.

This clone came up a few times. The chain couples TRBV30 to TRBJ2-7; 7 nucleotides match TRBD1. The germline CDR1 and CDR2 sequences are GTSNPN and SVGIG (reference sequence). V lost 3 bases and J lost 5; bases outside the gene matches: 10. The CDR3 length is 14 residues. The CDR3 region has the DNA TGTGCCTGGAGCTTCCGGACCACAGGGGACGAGCAGTACTTC. This translates into CAWSFRTTGDEQYF.

This clone has more than one count but fewer than ten. This chain uses TRBV7-2 with TRBJ1-3; D possibly corresponds to TRBD1 (5 bases). V dropped 5 bases and J dropped 0 bases, with 11 bases sitting between them. CDR3 length: 15 amino acids. CDR1 and CDR2 (germline): SGHTA, FQGNSA. This CDR3 is CASSLTVGSGNTIYF. The CDR3, as DNA: TGTGCCAGCAGCCTGACAGTCGGCTCTGGAAACACCATATATTTT.

Only a few counts were recorded for this clone. The chain employs TRBV6-5 and TRBJ2-1; D uncertain. Germline CDR1 and CDR2: MNHEY and SVGAGI. Trimming pared 6 bases from V and 7 bases from J, leaving 10 bases between. This CDR3 has 12 residues. CDR3 nucleotides: TGTGCCAGCAGCCGCGTGGGGAATGAGCAGTTCTTC. Residues: CASSRVGNEQFF.